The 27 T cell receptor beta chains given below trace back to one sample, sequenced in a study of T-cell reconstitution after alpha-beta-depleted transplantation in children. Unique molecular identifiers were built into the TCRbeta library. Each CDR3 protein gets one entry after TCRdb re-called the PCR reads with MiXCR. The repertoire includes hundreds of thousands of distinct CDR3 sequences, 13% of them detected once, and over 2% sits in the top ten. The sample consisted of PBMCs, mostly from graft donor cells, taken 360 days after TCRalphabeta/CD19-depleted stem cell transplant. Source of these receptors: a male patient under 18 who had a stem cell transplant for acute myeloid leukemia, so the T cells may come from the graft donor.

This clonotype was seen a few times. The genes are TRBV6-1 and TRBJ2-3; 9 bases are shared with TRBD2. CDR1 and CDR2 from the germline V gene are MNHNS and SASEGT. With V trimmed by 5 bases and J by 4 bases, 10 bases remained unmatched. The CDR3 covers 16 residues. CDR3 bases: TGTGCCAGCAGTCTCGGGACTAGCATTCATCCAGATACGCAGTATTTT. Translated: CASSLGTSIHPDTQYF.

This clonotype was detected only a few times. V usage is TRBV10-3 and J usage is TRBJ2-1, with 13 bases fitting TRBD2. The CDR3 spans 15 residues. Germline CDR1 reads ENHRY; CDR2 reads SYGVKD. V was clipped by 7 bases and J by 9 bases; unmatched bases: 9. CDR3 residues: CAINLTSGRWSEQFF. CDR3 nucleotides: TGTGCCATCAACTTGACTAGCGGGAGGTGGAGTGAGCAGTTCTTC.

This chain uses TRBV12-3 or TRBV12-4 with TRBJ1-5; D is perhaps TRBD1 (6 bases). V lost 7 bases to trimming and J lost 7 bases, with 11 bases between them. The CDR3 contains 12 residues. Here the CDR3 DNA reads TGTGCCAGCACCTCGGACAGCCAGCCCCAGCATTTT. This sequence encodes CASTSDSQPQHF.

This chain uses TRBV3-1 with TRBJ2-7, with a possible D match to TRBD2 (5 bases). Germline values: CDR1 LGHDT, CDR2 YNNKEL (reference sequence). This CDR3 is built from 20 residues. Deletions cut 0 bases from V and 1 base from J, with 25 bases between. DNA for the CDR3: TGTGCCAGCAGCCAAGATGGTGTCTCCCCCGGAGGAAGATTTTCCTACGAGCAGTACTTC. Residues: CASSQDGVSPGGRFSYEQYF.

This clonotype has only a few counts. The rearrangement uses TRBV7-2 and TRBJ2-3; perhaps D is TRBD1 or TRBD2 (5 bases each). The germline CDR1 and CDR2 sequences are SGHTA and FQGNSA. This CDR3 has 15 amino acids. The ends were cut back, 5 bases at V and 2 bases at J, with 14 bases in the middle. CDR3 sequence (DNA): TGTGCCAGCAGCCATGGGGGAGAGTCCACAGATACGCAGTATTTT. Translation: CASSHGGESTDTQYF.

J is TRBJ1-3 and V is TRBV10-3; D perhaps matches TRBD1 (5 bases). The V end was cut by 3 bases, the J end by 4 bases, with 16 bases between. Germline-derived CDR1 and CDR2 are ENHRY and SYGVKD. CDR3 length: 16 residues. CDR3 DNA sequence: TGTGCCATCAGTGATCAGGGCAGGGCGAGAGGAAACACCATATATTTT. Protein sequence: CAISDQGRARGNTIYF.

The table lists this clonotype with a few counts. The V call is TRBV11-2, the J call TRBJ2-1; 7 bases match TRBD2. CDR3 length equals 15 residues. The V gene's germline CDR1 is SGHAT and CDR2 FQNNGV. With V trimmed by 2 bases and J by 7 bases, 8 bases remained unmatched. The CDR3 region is CASSLSGSGGNEQFF. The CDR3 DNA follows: TGTGCCAGCAGCTTATCTGGGTCCGGGGGGAATGAGCAGTTCTTC.

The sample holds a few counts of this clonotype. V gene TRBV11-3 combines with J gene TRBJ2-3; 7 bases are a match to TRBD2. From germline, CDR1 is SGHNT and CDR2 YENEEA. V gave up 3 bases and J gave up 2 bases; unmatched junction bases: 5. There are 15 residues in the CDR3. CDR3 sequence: CASSFTGGSTDTQYF. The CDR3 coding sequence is TGTGCCAGCAGCTTCACCGGGGGGTCCACAGATACGCAGTATTTT.

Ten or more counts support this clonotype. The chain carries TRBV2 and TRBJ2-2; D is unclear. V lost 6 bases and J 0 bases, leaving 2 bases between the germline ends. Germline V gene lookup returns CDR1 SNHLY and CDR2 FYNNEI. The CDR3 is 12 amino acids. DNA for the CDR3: TGTGCCAGCAGGCCGAACACCGGGGAGCTGTTTTTT. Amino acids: CASRPNTGELFF.

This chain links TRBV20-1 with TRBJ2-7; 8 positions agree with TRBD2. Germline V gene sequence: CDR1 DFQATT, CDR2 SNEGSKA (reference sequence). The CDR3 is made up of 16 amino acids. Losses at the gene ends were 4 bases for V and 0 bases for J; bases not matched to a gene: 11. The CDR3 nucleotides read TGCAGTGCTATGGGTGGAGTAAGCGGGAGCTCCTACGAGCAGTACTTC. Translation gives CSAMGGVSGSSYEQYF.

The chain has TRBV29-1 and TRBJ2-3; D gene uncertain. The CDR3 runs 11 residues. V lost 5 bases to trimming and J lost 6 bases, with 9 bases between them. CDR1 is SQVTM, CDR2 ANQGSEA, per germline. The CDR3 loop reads CSVKRRDTQYF. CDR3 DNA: TGCAGCGTTAAAAGACGGGATACGCAGTATTTT.

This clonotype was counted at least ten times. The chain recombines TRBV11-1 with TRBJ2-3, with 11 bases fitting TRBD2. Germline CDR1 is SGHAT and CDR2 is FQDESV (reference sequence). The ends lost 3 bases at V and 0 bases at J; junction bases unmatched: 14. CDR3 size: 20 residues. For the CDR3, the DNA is TGTGCCAGCAGCTTTCGACTAGCGGGACCCCCTACTACTAGCACAGATACGCAGTATTTT. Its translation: CASSFRLAGPPTTSTDTQYF.

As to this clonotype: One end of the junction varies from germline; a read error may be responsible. This CDR3 is CVSSTQNTEAFF. The CDR3 DNA is TGTGTCAGCAGCACACAGAACACTGAAGCTTTCTTT. The chain carries TRBV7-9 and TRBJ1-1; D is uncertain. The V gene's germline CDR1 is SEHNR and CDR2 FQNEAQ (reference sequence). CDR3 length: 12 residues. Full variable domain (outside the CDR3, taken from reference TRBV7-9 and TRBJ1-1): DTGVSQNPRHKITKRGQNVTFRCDPISEHNRLYWYRQTLGQGPEFLTYFQNEAQLEKSRLLSDRFSAERPKGSFSTLEIQRTEQGDSAMYLCVSSTQNTEAFFGQGTRLTVV.

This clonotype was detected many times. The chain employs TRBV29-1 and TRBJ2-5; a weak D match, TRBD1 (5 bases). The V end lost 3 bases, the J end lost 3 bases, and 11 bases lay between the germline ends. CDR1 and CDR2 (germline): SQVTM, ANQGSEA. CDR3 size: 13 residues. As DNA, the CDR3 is TGCAGCGTTGATTGGGGCGCGGAAGAGACCCAGTACTTC. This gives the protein CSVDWGAEETQYF.

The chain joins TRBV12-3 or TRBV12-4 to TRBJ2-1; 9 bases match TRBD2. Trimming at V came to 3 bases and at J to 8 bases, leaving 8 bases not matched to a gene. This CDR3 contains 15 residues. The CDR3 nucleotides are TGTGCCAGCAGTTTTGGGCTAGCGGGAATCGATGAGCAGTTCTTC. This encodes CASSFGLAGIDEQFF.

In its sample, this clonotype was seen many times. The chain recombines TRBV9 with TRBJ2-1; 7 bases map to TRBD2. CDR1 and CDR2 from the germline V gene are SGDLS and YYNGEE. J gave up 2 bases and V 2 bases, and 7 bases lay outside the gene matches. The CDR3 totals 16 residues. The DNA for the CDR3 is TGTGCCAGCAGCGTGCGCGGACTAGGGACCTACAATGAGCAGTTCTTC. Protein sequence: CASSVRGLGTYNEQFF. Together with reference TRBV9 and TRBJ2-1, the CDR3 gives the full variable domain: DSGVTQTPKHLITATGQRVTLRCSPRSGDLSVYWYQQSLDQGLQFLIQYYNGEERAKGNILERFSAQQFPDLHSELNLSSLELGDSALYFCASSVRGLGTYNEQFFGPGTRLTVL.

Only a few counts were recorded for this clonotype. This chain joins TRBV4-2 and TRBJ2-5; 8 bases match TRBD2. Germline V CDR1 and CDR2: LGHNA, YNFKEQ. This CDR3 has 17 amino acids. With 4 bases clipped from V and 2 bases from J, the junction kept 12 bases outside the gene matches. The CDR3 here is CASSPLGSGGWQETQYF. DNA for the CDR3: TGTGCCAGCAGCCCTCTCGGGTCGGGAGGGTGGCAAGAGACCCAGTACTTC.

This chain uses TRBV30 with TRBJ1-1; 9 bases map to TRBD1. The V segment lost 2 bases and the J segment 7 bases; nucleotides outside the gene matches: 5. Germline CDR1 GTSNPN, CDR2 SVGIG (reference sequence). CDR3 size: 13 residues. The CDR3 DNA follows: TGTGCCTGGAGTCTCGGACAGGGGCTTGAAGCTTTCTTT. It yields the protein CAWSLGQGLEAFF. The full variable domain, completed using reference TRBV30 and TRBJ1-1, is SQTIHQWPATLVQPVGSPLSLECTVEGTSNPNLYWYRQAAGRGLQLLFYSVGIGQISSEVPQNLSASRPQDRQFILSSKKLLLSDSGFYLCAWSLGQGLEAFFGQGTRLTVV.

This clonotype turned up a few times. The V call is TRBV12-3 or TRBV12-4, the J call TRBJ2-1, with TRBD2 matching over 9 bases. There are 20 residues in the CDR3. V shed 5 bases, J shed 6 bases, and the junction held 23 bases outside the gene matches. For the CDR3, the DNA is TGTGCCAGCAGTCTGCCGGGACTAGCTCAAAACAAGCCCCGGGGCAATGAGCAGTTCTTC. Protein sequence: CASSLPGLAQNKPRGNEQFF.

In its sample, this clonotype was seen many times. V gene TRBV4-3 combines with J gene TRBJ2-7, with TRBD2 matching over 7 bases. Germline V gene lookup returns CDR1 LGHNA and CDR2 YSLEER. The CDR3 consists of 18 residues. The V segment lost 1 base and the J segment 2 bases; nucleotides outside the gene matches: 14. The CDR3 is CASSQVSPLAPYPYEQYF. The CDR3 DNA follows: TGCGCCAGCAGCCAAGTCTCCCCACTAGCGCCCTACCCCTACGAGCAGTACTTC.

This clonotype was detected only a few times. CDR3 amino acids: CASSAITGTGELFF. CDR3 DNA: TGTGCCAGCAGCGCCATTACAGGGACCGGGGAGCTGTTTTTT. V usage is TRBV9 and J usage is TRBJ2-2; maybe TRBD1 (6 bases). With 3 bases removed from V and 5 bases from J, the gap between germline ends came to 11 bases. CDR1 is SGDLS and CDR2 is YYNGEE in the germline V gene. This CDR3 has 14 amino acids.

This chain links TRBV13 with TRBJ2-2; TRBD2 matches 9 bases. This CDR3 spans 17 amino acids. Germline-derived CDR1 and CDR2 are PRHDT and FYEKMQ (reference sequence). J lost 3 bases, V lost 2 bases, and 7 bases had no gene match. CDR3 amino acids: CASSLRLAGKDTGELFF. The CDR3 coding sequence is TGTGCCAGCAGCTTAAGGCTAGCGGGAAAGGACACCGGGGAGCTGTTTTTT.

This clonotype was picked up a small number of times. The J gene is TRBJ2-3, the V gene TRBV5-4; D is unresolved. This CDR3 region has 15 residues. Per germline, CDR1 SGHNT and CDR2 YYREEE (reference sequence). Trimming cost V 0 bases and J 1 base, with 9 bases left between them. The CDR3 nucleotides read TGTGCCAGCAGCTTGGGGGAACCTGGCACAGATACGCAGTATTTT. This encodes CASSLGEPGTDTQYF.

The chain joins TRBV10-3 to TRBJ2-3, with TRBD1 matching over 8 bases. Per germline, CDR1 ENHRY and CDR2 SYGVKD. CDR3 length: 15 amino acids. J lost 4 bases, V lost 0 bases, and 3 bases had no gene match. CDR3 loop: CAISESDRGADTQYF. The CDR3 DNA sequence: TGTGCCATCAGTGAGTCAGACAGGGGAGCAGATACGCAGTATTTT.

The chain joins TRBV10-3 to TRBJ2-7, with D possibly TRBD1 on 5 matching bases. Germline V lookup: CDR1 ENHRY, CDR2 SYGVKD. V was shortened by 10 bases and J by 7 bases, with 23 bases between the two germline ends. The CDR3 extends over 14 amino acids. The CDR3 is CATTPGQGSGEQYF. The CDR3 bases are TGTGCCACCACCCCTGGGCAGGGCTCGGGTGAGCAGTACTTC.

The CDR3 sequence is CASSHRGVGTDTQYF. The DNA for the CDR3 is TGTGCCAGCAGTCACAGGGGCGTCGGCACAGATACGCAGTATTTT. The chain recombines TRBV14 with TRBJ2-3; 7 bases line up with TRBD1. The ends lost 6 bases at V and 1 base at J; junction bases unmatched: 7. This CDR3 has 15 amino acids. Germline V gene lookup returns CDR1 SGHDN and CDR2 FVKESK.

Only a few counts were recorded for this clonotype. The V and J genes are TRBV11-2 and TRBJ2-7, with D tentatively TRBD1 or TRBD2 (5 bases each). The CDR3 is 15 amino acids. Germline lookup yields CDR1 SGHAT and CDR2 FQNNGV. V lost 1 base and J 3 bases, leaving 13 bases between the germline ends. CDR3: CASSLVGVTNYEQYF. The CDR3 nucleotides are TGTGCCAGCAGCTTAGTGGGGGTAACAAACTACGAGCAGTACTTC.